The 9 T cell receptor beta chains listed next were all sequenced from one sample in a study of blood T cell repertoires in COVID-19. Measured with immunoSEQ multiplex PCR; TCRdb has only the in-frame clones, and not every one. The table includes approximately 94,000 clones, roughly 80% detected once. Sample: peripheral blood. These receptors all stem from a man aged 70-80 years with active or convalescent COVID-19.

In DNA, the CDR3 is TGTGCCAGCAGACAGCGACAGGGGGCCGAAGCTTTCTTT. Its protein product is CASRQRQGAEAFF. V gene TRBV5-5 combines with J gene TRBJ1-1; 10 positions match TRBD1. This CDR3 comprises 13 residues. V shed 5 bases, J shed 8 bases, and the junction held 6 bases outside the gene matches. The germline V gene encodes CDR1 SGHKS and CDR2 YYEKEE (reference sequence).

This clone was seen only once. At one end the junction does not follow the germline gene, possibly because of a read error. The CDR3 nucleotides read TGTGCCAGCAGCCCCCGGGTAACTGATGAAAAACTGTTTTTT. This gives the protein CASSPRVTDEKLFF. The V and J genes are TRBV5-4 and TRBJ1-4; D not resolved. The CDR3 is 14 residues long. CDR1 and CDR2 from the germline V gene are SGHNT and YYREEE (reference sequence). The full variable domain, its missing parts supplied by reference TRBV5-4 and TRBJ1-4, is ETGVTQSPTHLIKTRGQQVTLRCSSQSGHNTVSWYQQALGQGPQFIFQYYREEENGRGNFPPRFSGLQFPNYSSELNVNALELDDSALYLCASSPRVTDEKLFFGSGTQLSVL.

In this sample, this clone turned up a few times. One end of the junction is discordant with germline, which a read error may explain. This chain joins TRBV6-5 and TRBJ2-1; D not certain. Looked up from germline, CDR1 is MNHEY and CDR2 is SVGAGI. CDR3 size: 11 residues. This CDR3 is CASKRYSEQFF. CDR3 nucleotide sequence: TGTGCCAGCAAACGCTACAGTGAGCAGTTCTTC.

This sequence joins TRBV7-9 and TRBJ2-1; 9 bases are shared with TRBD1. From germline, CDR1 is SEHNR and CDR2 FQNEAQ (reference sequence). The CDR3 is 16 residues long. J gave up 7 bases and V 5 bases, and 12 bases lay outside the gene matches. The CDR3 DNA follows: TGTGCCAGCAGCCCTAGCATAGGACAGGGGAAGAATGAGCAGTTCTTC. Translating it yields CASSPSIGQGKNEQFF.

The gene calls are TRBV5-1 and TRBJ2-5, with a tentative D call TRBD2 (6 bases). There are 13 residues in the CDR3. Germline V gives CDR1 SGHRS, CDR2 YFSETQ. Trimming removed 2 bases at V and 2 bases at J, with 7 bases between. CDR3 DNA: TGCGCCAGCAGCTTCGGGAGTCAAGAGACCCAGTACTTC. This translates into CASSFGSQETQYF.

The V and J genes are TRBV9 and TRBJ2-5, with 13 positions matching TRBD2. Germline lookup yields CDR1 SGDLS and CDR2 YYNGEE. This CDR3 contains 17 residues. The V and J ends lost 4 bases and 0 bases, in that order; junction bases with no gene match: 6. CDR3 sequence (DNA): TGTGCCAGCAGCCCAGGGACTAGCGGGATAGACCAAGAGACCCAGTACTTC. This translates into CASSPGTSGIDQETQYF.

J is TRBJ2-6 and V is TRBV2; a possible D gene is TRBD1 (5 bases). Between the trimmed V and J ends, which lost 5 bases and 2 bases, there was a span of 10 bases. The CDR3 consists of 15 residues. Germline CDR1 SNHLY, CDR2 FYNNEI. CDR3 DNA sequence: TGTGCCAGCAGTCTGACAGAGACTGGGGCCAACGTCCTGACTTTC. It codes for CASSLTETGANVLTF.

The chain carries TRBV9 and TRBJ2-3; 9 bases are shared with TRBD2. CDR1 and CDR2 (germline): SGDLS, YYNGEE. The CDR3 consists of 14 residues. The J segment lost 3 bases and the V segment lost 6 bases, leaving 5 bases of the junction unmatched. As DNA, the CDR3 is TGTGCCAGCACCTATAGCGGGGGTACAGATACGCAGTATTTT. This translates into CASTYSGGTDTQYF.

The CDR3 DNA reads as TGTGCCTGGAGACTAGCGGGACCTCCTCAGGAGCAGTTCTTC. This encodes CAWRLAGPPQEQFF. The chain combines TRBV30 with TRBJ2-1; 10 bases are a match to TRBD2. With 3 bases clipped from V and 10 bases from J, the junction kept 9 bases outside the gene matches. CDR3 length: 14 residues. Germline-derived CDR1 and CDR2 are GTSNPN and SVGIG (reference sequence).